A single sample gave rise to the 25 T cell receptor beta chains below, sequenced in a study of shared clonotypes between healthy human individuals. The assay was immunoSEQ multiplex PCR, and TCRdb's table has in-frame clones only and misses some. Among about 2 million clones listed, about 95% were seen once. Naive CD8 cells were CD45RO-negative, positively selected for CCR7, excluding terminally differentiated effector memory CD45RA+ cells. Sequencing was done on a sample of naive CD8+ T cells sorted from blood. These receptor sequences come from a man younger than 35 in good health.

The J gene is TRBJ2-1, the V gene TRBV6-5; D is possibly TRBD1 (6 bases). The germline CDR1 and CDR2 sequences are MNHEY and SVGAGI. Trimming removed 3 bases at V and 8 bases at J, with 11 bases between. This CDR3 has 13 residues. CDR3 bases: TGTGCCAGCAGTTATGGGCAGGGGTATGAGCAGTTCTTC. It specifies CASSYGQGYEQFF.

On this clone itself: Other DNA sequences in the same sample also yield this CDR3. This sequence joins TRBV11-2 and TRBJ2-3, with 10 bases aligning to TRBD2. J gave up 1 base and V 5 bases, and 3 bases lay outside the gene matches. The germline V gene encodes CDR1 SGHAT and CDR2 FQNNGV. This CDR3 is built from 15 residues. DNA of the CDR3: TGTGCCAGCAGCCCCGGGACTAGCGGCACAGATACGCAGTATTTT. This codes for CASSPGTSGTDTQYF. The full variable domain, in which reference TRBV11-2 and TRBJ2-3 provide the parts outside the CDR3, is EAGVAQSPRYKIIEKRQSVAFWCNPISGHATLYWYQQILGQGPKLLIQFQNNGVVDDSQLPKDRFSAERLKGVDSTLKIQPAKLEDSAVYLCASSPGTSGTDTQYFGPGTRLTVL.

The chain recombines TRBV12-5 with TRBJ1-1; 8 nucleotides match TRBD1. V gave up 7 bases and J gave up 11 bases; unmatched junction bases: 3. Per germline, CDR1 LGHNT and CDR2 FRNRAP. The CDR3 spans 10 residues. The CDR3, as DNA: TGTGCTAGTGCAGGGGGCGAGGCTTTCTTT. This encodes CASAGGEAFF. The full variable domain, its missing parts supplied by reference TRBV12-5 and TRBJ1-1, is DARVTQTPRHKVTEMGQEVTMRCQPILGHNTVFWYRQTMMQGLELLAYFRNRAPLDDSGMPKDRFSAEMPDATLATLKIQPSEPRDSAVYFCASAGGEAFFGQGTRLTVV.

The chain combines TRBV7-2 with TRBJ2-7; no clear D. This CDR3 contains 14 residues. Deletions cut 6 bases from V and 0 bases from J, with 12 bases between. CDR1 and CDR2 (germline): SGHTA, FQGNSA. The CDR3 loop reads CASSIFPSSYEQYF. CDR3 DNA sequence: TGTGCCAGCAGTATTTTTCCCAGCTCCTACGAGCAGTACTTC.

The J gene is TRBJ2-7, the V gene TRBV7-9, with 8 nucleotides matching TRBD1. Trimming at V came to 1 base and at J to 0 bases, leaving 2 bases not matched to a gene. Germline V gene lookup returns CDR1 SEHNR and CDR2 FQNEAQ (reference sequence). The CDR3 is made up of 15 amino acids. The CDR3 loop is CASSLEGQVSYEQYF. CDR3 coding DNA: TGTGCCAGCAGCTTAGAGGGACAGGTCTCCTACGAGCAGTACTTC. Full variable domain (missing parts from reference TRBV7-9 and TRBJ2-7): DTGVSQNPRHKITKRGQNVTFRCDPISEHNRLYWYRQTLGQGPEFLTYFQNEAQLEKSRLLSDRFSAERPKGSFSTLEIQRTEQGDSAMYLCASSLEGQVSYEQYFGPGTRLTVT.

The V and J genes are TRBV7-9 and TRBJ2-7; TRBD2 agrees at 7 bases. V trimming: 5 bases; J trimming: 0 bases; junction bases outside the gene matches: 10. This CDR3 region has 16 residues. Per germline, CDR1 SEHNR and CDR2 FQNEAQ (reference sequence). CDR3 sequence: CASSPFDGGYSYEQYF. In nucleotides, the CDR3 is TGTGCCAGCAGCCCATTCGACGGGGGGTACTCCTACGAGCAGTACTTC.

The CDR3 sequence: CASSHPGAIQAFF. The CDR3 coding sequence is TGCGCCAGCAGCCATCCCGGGGCAATACAAGCTTTCTTT. V usage is TRBV4-1 and J usage is TRBJ1-1, with D perhaps TRBD1 (5 bases). The CDR3 consists of 13 residues. V lost 3 bases, J lost 9 bases, and 14 bases lay in between. The germline V gene has CDR1 MGHRA and CDR2 YSYEKL.

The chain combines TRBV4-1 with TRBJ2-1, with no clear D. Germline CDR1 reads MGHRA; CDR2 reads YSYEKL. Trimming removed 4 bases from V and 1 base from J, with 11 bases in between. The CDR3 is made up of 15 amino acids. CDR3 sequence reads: CASSLITESYNEQFF. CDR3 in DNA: TGCGCCAGCAGCCTGATAACCGAGTCCTACAATGAGCAGTTCTTC.

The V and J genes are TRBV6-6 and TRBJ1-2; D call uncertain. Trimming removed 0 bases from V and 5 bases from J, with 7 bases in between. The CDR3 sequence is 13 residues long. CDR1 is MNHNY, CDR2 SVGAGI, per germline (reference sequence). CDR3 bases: TGTGCCAGCAGTTACTCGGAAGGTTATGGCTACACCTTC. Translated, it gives CASSYSEGYGYTF.

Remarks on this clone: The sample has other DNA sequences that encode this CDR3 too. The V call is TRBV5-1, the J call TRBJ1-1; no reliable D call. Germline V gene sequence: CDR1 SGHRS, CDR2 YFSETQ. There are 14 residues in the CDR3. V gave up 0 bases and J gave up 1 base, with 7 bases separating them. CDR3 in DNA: TGCGCCAGCAGCTTGGTAACTGAGAACACTGAAGCTTTCTTT. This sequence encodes CASSLVTENTEAFF.

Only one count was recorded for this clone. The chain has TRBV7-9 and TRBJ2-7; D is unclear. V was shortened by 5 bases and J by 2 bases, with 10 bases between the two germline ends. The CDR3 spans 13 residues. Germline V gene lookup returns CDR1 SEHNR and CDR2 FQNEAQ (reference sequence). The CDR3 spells CASSATGPYEQYF. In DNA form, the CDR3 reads TGTGCCAGCAGCGCCACGGGCCCCTACGAGCAGTACTTC. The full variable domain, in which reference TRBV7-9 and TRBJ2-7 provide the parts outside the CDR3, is DTGVSQNPRHKITKRGQNVTFRCDPISEHNRLYWYRQTLGQGPEFLTYFQNEAQLEKSRLLSDRFSAERPKGSFSTLEIQRTEQGDSAMYLCASSATGPYEQYFGPGTRLTVT.

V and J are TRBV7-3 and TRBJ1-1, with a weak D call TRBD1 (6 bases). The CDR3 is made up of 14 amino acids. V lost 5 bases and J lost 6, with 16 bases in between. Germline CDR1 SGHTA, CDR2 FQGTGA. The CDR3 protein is CASSLEGGFPEAFF. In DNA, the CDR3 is TGTGCCAGCAGCCTTGAGGGGGGCTTTCCTGAAGCTTTCTTT.

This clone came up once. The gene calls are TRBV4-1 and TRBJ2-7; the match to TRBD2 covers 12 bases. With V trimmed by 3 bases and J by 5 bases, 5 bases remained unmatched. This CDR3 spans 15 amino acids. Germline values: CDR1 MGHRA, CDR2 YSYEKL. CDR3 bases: TGCGCCAGCAGCCAGGTACTAGCGGGGGGTCACGAGCAGTACTTC. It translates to CASSQVLAGGHEQYF.

The CDR3 here is CASSLLQGSTDTQYF. Here the CDR3 DNA reads TGTGCCAGCAGTCTCCTACAGGGGTCCACAGATACGCAGTATTTT. The rearrangement uses TRBV28 and TRBJ2-3; 7 bases are shared with TRBD1. There are 15 residues in the CDR3. J lost 2 bases, V lost 5 bases, and 7 bases had no gene match. Germline CDR1 MDHEN, CDR2 SYDVKM.

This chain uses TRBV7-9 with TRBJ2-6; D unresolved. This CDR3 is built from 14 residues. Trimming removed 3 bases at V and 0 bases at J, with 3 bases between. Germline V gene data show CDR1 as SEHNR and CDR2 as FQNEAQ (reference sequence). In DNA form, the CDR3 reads TGTGCCAGCAGCTTTGTCTCTGGGGCCAACGTCCTGACTTTC. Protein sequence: CASSFVSGANVLTF.

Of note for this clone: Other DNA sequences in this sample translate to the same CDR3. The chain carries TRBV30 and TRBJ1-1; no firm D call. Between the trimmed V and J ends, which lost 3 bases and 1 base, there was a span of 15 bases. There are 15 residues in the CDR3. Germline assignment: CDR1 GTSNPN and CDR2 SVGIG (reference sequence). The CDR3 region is CAWSVGVGRNTEAFF. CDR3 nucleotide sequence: TGTGCCTGGAGCGTTGGAGTCGGCCGGAACACTGAAGCTTTCTTT.

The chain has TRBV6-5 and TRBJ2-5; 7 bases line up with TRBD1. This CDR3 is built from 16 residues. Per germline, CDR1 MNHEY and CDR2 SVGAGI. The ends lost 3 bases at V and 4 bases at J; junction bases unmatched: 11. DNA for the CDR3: TGTGCCAGCAGTTATCGCACCGGGACAGTCGGAGAGACCCAGTACTTC. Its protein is CASSYRTGTVGETQYF.

CDR3 DNA sequence: TGTGCCAGCAGCCCCCGGGACGATCACTACGAGCAGTACTTC. As protein: CASSPRDDHYEQYF. The rearrangement links TRBV7-9 to TRBJ2-7, with D perhaps TRBD1 or TRBD2 (5 bases each). The CDR3 has 14 amino acids. V dropped 5 bases and J dropped 3 bases, with 14 bases sitting between them. Per germline, CDR1 SEHNR and CDR2 FQNEAQ (reference sequence).

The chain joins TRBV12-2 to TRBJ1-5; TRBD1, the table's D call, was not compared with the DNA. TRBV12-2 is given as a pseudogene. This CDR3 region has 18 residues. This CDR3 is CASRPRDREERSNQPQHF. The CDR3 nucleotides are TGTGCAAGTCGCCCAAGGGACAGGGAAGAACGGAGCAATCAGCCCCAGCATTTT.

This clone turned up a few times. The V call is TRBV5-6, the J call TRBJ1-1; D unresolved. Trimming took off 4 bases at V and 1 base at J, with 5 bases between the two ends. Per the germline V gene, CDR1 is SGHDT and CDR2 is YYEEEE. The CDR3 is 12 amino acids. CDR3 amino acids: CASSVQNTEAFF. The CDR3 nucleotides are TGTGCCAGCAGCGTACAGAACACTGAAGCTTTCTTT.

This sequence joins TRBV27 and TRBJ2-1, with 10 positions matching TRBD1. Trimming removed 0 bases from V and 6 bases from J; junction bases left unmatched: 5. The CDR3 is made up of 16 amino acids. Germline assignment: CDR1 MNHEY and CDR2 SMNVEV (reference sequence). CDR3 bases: TGTGCCAGCAGTTTATCGAGGGGACAGGGGCCCAATGAGCAGTTCTTC. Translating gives CASSLSRGQGPNEQFF.

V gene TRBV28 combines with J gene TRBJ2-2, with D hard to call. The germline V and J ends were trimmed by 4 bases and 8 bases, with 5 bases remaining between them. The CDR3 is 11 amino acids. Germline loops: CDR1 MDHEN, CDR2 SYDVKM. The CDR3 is CASSSPGELFF. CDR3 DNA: TGTGCCAGCAGTTCCCCGGGGGAGCTGTTTTTT.

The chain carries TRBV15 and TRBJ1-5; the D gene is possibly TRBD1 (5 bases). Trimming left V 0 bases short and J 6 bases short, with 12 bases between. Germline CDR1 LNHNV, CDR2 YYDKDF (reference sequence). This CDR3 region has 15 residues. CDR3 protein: CATSRDGGSGQPQHF. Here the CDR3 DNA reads TGTGCCACCAGCAGAGATGGGGGGTCGGGTCAGCCCCAGCATTTT.

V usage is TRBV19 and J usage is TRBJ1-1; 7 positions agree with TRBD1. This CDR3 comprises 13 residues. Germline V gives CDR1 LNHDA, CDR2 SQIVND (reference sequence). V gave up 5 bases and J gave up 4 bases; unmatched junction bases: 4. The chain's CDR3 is CASSYRGFTEAFF. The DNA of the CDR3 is TGTGCCAGTAGTTACAGGGGTTTCACTGAAGCTTTCTTT.

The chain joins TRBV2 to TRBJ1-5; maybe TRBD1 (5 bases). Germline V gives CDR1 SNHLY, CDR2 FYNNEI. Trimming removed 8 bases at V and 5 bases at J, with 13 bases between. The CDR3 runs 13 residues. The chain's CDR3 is CASSGTDYQPQHF. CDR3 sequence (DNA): TGTGCCAGCTCCGGGACGGATTATCAGCCCCAGCATTTT. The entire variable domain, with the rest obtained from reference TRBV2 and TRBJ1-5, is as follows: EPEVTQTPSHQVTQMGQEVILRCVPISNHLYFYWYRQILGQKVEFLVSFYNNEISEKSEIFDDQFSVERPDGSNFTLKIRSTKLEDSAMYFCASSGTDYQPQHFGDGTRLSIL.